This entry concerns a single T cell receptor beta chain. Antigen: not known. The repertoire was sequenced with immunoSEQ multiplex PCR; TCRdb's copy has only in-frame clones and lacks some. Of roughly 2.5 million clones listed, around nine tenths are singletons. The data derive from a study of shared clonotypes between healthy human individuals. Study outcomes and limitations: Naive subsets tended to show greater estimated richness than memory subsets. With a few donors compared, 4.5% to 6.5% of naive CD4 clonotypes were shared.

Germline V gene data show CDR1 as MNHEY and CDR2 as SVGAGI. This CDR3 spans 13 amino acids. Trimming took 2 bases from V and 4 from J, leaving 8 bases between them. The sequenced material came from naive CD4+ T cells sorted from blood. This sample's subset: CD45RA+ positively selected. The origin of this receptor is a man aged 18 to 29 in good health. This sequence joins TRBV6-5 and TRBJ1-2, with D possibly TRBD1 on 6 matching bases. CDR3 DNA sequence: TGTGCCAGCAGTTACGGGACACGCTATGGCTACACCTTC. The encoded protein is CASSYGTRYGYTF.